A selection of T cell receptor beta chains follows, all from one sample in a study of T cell clonotyping in hematopoietic cell transplantation. Assay used: immunoSEQ multiplex PCR; TCRdb lists only in-frame clones, some missing. This table has about 76,000 clones, less than 96% appearing once. The source material was peripheral blood mononuclear cells, sampled before stem cell transplant. The receptor set was obtained from a woman aged 45 to 65 with acute myeloid leukemia. Some clones in this sample may be carry-over from other donors' samples. CDR3s leave out the opening cysteine and the closing phenylalanine or tryptophan.

V	length	J	CDR3
TRBV5-1	16	TRBJ2-3	ASSLVAGVLQGTDTQY
TRBV28	9	TRBJ1-1	ATFWGTEAF
TRBV5-1	13	TRBJ2-1	ASSYTSGGSNEQF
TRBV30	12	TRBJ1-3	AWTPGFSGNTIY
TRBV14	13	TRBJ2-7	ASSNQGYPPYEQY
TRBV9	13	TRBJ2-6	ASSIRRSGANVLT
TRBV2	14	TRBJ2-2	ASSPLARTNTGELF
TRBV19	12	TRBJ1-1	ASSADRVITEAF
TRBV6-5	13	TRBJ1-2	ASSGRGEANYGYT
TRBV7-3	11	TRBJ2-5	ASSLKGAETQY
TRBV7-2	13	TRBJ2-2	ASSLRQGFIGELF
TRBV6-5	11	TRBJ1-2	ASSKDRVYGYT
TRBV10-3	11	TRBJ1-4	AIRFATNEKLF
TRBV7-2	10	TRBJ1-1	ASSLGLLGAF
TRBV18	16	TRBJ2-2	ASSPPTPGQSDTGELF
TRBV5-6	14	TRBJ1-5	ASSLEGGYSNQPQH
TRBV6-5	13	TRBJ2-7	ASRSLGTGVREQY
TRBV5-4	11	TRBJ2-3	ASSLGGTDTQY